These 27 T cell receptor beta chains came from one sample sequenced in a study of OX40 agonist ivuxolimab in advanced cancers. Profiling relied on immunoSEQ multiplex PCR, and the TCRdb table lists in-frame clones only, not all of them. Here the sample spans 70,000 or so clones, 80% to 95% being singletons. This sample comprised CD4+ or CD8+ T cells sorted from blood, obtained in a trial of the OX40 agonist ivuxolimab. Receptors originate from an adult with an advanced solid tumor such as melanoma, head and neck, liver or kidney cancer.

This clone occurred once. This chain uses TRBV14 with TRBJ2-7, with D possibly being TRBD2 (5 bases). Per germline, CDR1 SGHDN and CDR2 FVKESK. Trimming pared 1 base from V and 4 bases from J, leaving 5 bases between. The CDR3 is made up of 12 amino acids. CDR3 in DNA: TGTGCCAGCAGCCAAGGCGGGTACGAGCAGTACTTC. Its protein is CASSQGGYEQYF. The variable domain in full, with the rest retrieved from reference TRBV14 and TRBJ2-7, is EAGVTQFPSHSVIEKGQTVTLRCDPISGHDNLYWYRRVMGKEIKFLLHFVKESKQDESGMPNNRFLAERTGGTYSTLKVQPAELEDSGVYFCASSQGGYEQYFGPGTRLTVT.

For this clone: Other DNA sequences from this sample encode an identical CDR3 as well. The J gene is TRBJ2-7, the V gene TRBV5-1; D may be TRBD1 (6 bases). Germline CDR1 is SGHRS and CDR2 is YFSETQ. This CDR3 spans 11 amino acids. Trimming took 4 bases from V and 7 from J, leaving 9 bases between them. This CDR3 is CASSLGQEQYF. The CDR3 DNA is TGCGCCAGCAGCCTCGGACAGGAGCAGTACTTC.

By share, this clone ranks as hyperexpanded. J is TRBJ2-3 and V is TRBV4-1; 7 positions match TRBD2. CDR3 length: 15 residues. V was pared by 0 bases and J by 1 base, with 1 base of the junction left unmatched. Germline-derived CDR1 and CDR2 are MGHRA and YSYEKL. CDR3 DNA: TGCGCCAGCAGCCAAGAAAGCGGGGGCACAGATACGCAGTATTTT. Translation: CASSQESGGTDTQYF.

This chain joins TRBV4-3 and TRBJ1-1; perhaps TRBD1 as D (5 bases). This CDR3 contains 15 residues. CDR1 and CDR2 from the germline V gene are LGHNA and YSLEER. Trimming stripped 0 bases from V and 5 bases from J, with 13 bases between. This CDR3 reads CASSQETGQVTEAFF. The CDR3 DNA follows: TGCGCCAGCAGCCAAGAAACGGGGCAGGTTACTGAAGCTTTCTTT.

This chain links TRBV4-2 with TRBJ2-7; D gene uncertain. The CDR3 is made up of 14 amino acids. V lost 1 base and J lost 2, with 9 bases in between. From germline, CDR1 is LGHNA and CDR2 YNFKEQ. The CDR3 DNA follows: TGTGCCAGCAGCCAAGCGAAACACCCCTACGAGCAGTACTTC. It encodes CASSQAKHPYEQYF.

The rearrangement uses TRBV13 and TRBJ2-7; the match to TRBD2 covers 8 bases. V gave up 0 bases and J gave up 3 bases; unmatched junction bases: 4. Per the germline V gene, CDR1 is PRHDT and CDR2 is FYEKMQ (reference sequence). This CDR3 has 15 amino acids. The CDR3 bases are TGTGCCAGCAGCTTAGGCGGGGGGGGTTTCTACGAGCAGTACTTC. It codes for CASSLGGGGFYEQYF.

In nucleotides, the CDR3 is TGTGCCAGCAGCGCATCCGGGACAGTCGGTTCACCCCTCCACTTT. This translates into CASSASGTVGSPLHF. This chain links TRBV7-9 with TRBJ1-6, with 7 bases aligning to TRBD1. V shed 5 bases, J shed 9 bases, and the junction held 10 bases outside the gene matches. The germline V gene encodes CDR1 SEHNR and CDR2 FQNEAQ (reference sequence). This CDR3 spans 15 amino acids.

The V and J genes are TRBV9 and TRBJ2-1; D is unresolved. The CDR3 runs to 15 residues. Trimming removed 4 bases from V and 6 bases from J, with 17 bases in between. Germline V CDR1 and CDR2: SGDLS, YYNGEE. The CDR3 DNA sequence: TGTGCCAGCAGCCCCGAAACCATAACATTCAATGAGCAGTTCTTC. This encodes CASSPETITFNEQFF.

The chain links TRBV15 to TRBJ2-7, with a tentative D call TRBD2 (7 bases). This CDR3 spans 15 amino acids. Deletions cut 3 bases from V and 2 bases from J, with 14 bases between. Per the germline V gene, CDR1 is LNHNV and CDR2 is YYDKDF (reference sequence). The CDR3 region has the DNA TGTGCCACCAGCAGGGAGGGGGGGGCTACCTACGAGCAGTACTTC. Translating gives CATSREGGATYEQYF.

This sequence joins TRBV5-4 and TRBJ2-3; D not resolved. The germline CDR1 and CDR2 sequences are SGHNT and YYREEE (reference sequence). This CDR3 is built from 13 residues. The ends were cut back, 2 bases at V and 4 bases at J, with 8 bases in the middle. The CDR3 is CASSFGLADTQYF. CDR3 nucleotides: TGTGCCAGCAGCTTTGGGCTCGCAGATACGCAGTATTTT.

The rearrangement uses TRBV7-2 and TRBJ2-5; the match to TRBD2 covers 9 bases. After removal of 3 bases from V and 3 bases from J, the junction contained 2 bases not matched to a gene. Germline-derived CDR1 and CDR2 are SGHTA and FQGNSA. CDR3 length: 14 amino acids. DNA of the CDR3: TGTGCCAGCAGCTTTGTAGCGGGGGAAGAGACCCAGTACTTC. This codes for CASSFVAGEETQYF.

J is TRBJ2-1 and V is TRBV9; TRBD2 might be the D (5 bases). The CDR3 contains 14 residues. CDR1 and CDR2 (germline): SGDLS, YYNGEE. Between the trimmed V and J ends, which lost 4 bases and 7 bases, there was a span of 15 bases. DNA of the CDR3: TGTGCCAGCAGCCCATTACTAGGTGAGAATGAGCAGTTCTTC. Its translation: CASSPLLGENEQFF. The full variable domain, with the rest looked up from reference TRBV9 and TRBJ2-1, is DSGVTQTPKHLITATGQRVTLRCSPRSGDLSVYWYQQSLDQGLQFLIQYYNGEERAKGNILERFSAQQFPDLHSELNLSSLELGDSALYFCASSPLLGENEQFFGPGTRLTVL.

This clone occurred a few times. J is TRBJ2-3 and V is TRBV6-4; TRBD2 matches 8 bases. Looked up from germline, CDR1 is MRHNA and CDR2 is SNTAGT. The CDR3 length is 15 residues. Trimming took 0 bases from V and 2 from J; bases not matched to a gene: 1. DNA of the CDR3: TGTGCCAGCAGTGACTCGCGGGGGGCCACAGATACGCAGTATTTT. It codes for CASSDSRGATDTQYF.

The rearrangement uses TRBV12-5 and TRBJ2-3; a possible D gene is TRBD1 (5 bases). This CDR3 is 13 amino acids long. With 2 bases removed from V and 3 bases from J, the gap between germline ends came to 6 bases. Germline V gene sequence: CDR1 LGHNT, CDR2 FRNRAP. In DNA form, the CDR3 reads TGTGCTAGTGGTTTGCAGGGAACAGATACGCAGTATTTT. Translating it yields CASGLQGTDTQYF.

The genes are TRBV7-9 and TRBJ2-5, with 8 bases fitting TRBD2. The V gene end was trimmed by 5 bases and the J gene end by 2 bases; junction bases not matched to a gene: 13. Germline CDR1 and CDR2: SEHNR and FQNEAQ (reference sequence). CDR3 length: 17 residues. As DNA, the CDR3 is TGTGCCAGCAGCCCGGCGGGGGGCGCGTTGTGGCAAGAGACCCAGTACTTC. It translates to CASSPAGGALWQETQYF.

J is TRBJ2-3 and V is TRBV12-5, with 9 nucleotides matching TRBD2. The CDR3 loop spans 16 amino acids. Trimming removed 0 bases from V and 5 bases from J; junction bases left unmatched: 6. Germline loops: CDR1 LGHNT, CDR2 FRNRAP. CDR3 sequence: CASGLVGGGAKDTQYF. CDR3 in DNA: TGTGCTAGTGGTTTGGTTGGCGGGGGGGCTAAAGATACGCAGTATTTT.

The J gene is TRBJ2-7, the V gene TRBV4-3; D possibly matches TRBD1 or TRBD2 (5 bases each). The CDR3 is 16 amino acids. CDR1 LGHNA and CDR2 YSLEER come from the germline V gene. The V and J ends lost 0 bases and 3 bases respectively, with 15 bases between them. The CDR3 region is CASSQDNSGTDYEQYF. The CDR3 DNA sequence: TGCGCCAGCAGCCAAGATAATTCCGGGACGGACTACGAGCAGTACTTC.

This sequence joins TRBV7-7 and TRBJ2-1, with D perhaps matching TRBD2 (7 bases). The CDR3 extends over 17 amino acids. V shed 1 base and J shed 4 bases, with 17 bases lying between them. The germline CDR1 and CDR2 sequences are SSHAT and FNYEAQ (reference sequence). Here the CDR3 reads CASSLDLSGGPYNEQFF. CDR3 bases: TGTGCCAGCAGCTTAGACCTCTCGGGGGGCCCTTACAATGAGCAGTTCTTC.

The gene calls are TRBV6-5 and TRBJ1-1; TRBD1 is a possible D gene (6 bases). Germline V CDR1 and CDR2: MNHEY, SVGAGI. V lost 2 bases to trimming and J lost 4 bases, with 14 bases between them. This CDR3 has 15 residues. DNA for the CDR3: TGTGCCAGCAGTTACAGGGGGGCGAAGGGCACTGAAGCTTTCTTT. This translates into CASSYRGAKGTEAFF.

This chain connects TRBV30 to TRBJ2-3; D is ambiguous. CDR1 GTSNPN and CDR2 SVGIG come from the germline V gene (reference sequence). The CDR3 totals 10 residues. In DNA, the CDR3 is TGTGGTCTCGGCACAGATACGCAGTATTTT. Amino acids: CGLGTDTQYF.

The chain recombines TRBV15 with TRBJ2-1; TRBD2 matches at 9 bases. The CDR3 runs to 17 residues. V trimming: 0 bases; J trimming: 4 bases; junction bases outside the gene matches: 7. CDR1 is LNHNV, CDR2 YYDKDF, per germline (reference sequence). DNA for the CDR3: TGTGCCACCAGCAGAGACTCGAGCGGGGGGCCTTACAATGAGCAGTTCTTC. Protein: CATSRDSSGGPYNEQFF.

This sequence joins TRBV7-9 and TRBJ2-1; no definite D call. The V gene's germline CDR1 is SEHNR and CDR2 FQNEAQ (reference sequence). This CDR3 has 15 amino acids. Trimming removed 4 bases from V and 9 bases from J, with 19 bases in between. CDR3 sequence: CASSSNPRVDGEQFF. DNA for the CDR3: TGTGCCAGCAGCTCGAACCCCCGGGTCGACGGTGAGCAGTTCTTC.

The chain has TRBV29-1 and TRBJ2-7; D not resolved. This CDR3 region has 10 residues. Per the germline V gene, CDR1 is SQVTM and CDR2 is ANQGSEA. Trimming pared 4 bases from V and 3 bases from J, leaving 4 bases between. The CDR3, as DNA: TGCAGCGTTGTCCTCTACGAGCAGTACTTC. Translating gives CSVVLYEQYF.

This clone was picked up one time. The chain combines TRBV5-6 with TRBJ2-4, with 11 bases identical to TRBD2. CDR1 is SGHDT and CDR2 is YYEEEE in the germline V gene. The CDR3 is 16 amino acids. The V segment lost 3 bases and the J segment 5 bases; nucleotides outside the gene matches: 7. CDR3 in amino acids: CASSSRLAGRENIQYF. DNA of the CDR3: TGTGCCAGCAGCTCGCGACTAGCGGGGCGTGAAAACATTCAGTACTTC.

The rearrangement joins TRBV6-4 to TRBJ1-1, with D possibly matching TRBD1 (5 bases). CDR1 is MRHNA, CDR2 SNTAGT, per germline. V dropped 3 bases and J dropped 1 base, with 9 bases sitting between them. The CDR3 covers 14 residues. The CDR3 DNA reads as TGTGCCAGCAGTGATGCCAGGGAGAACACTGAAGCTTTCTTT. It codes for CASSDARENTEAFF.

This clone was recorded once. The chain combines TRBV7-2 with TRBJ1-4; a possible D gene is TRBD1 (5 bases). Germline-derived CDR1 and CDR2 are SGHTA and FQGNSA. Trimming shortened V by 2 bases and J by 8 bases, and 18 bases separated the two germline ends. This CDR3 region has 16 residues. The CDR3 reads CASSLRGEGMGEKLFF. The CDR3 DNA reads as TGTGCCAGCAGCTTAAGGGGCGAGGGGATGGGGGAAAAACTGTTTTTT.

This clone has only one observation. V and J are TRBV12-5 and TRBJ1-5; weak D call: TRBD1 (6 bases). The CDR3 spans 15 residues. CDR1 is LGHNT and CDR2 is FRNRAP in the germline V gene. V lost 2 bases and J lost 0, with 8 bases in between. CDR3 protein: CASGLWTDSNQPQHF. The CDR3 coding sequence is TGTGCTAGTGGTTTGTGGACAGATAGCAATCAGCCCCAGCATTTT.